This TCR beta chain was sequenced during a study of technical replicates of blood from a handful of donors (dated 2017 in TCRdb). The library came from the immunoSEQ multiplex PCR assay. TCRdb re-hosts the immuneACCESS table, in-frame sequences only. Its copies lack some clones; in the studies checked, an unresolved V gene accounts for under half of them, and the cause for the rest is not known. The sample profile shows over 55,000 clones; 70% to 90% of them were found once. The top ten hold roughly 5% of the sample. With regard to this clone: Its recognized antigen is unknown. No base-level quality is on record; no much larger clone is a single base apart.

The origin of this receptor is a human donor in good health. Some clones in this sample may be carry-over from other donors' samples. The sample was PBMCs.

DNA sequence: TGTGCCAGCAGCCCAAGGTCAACGGGACAGGGGTACAATGAGCAGTTCTTC. This yields the protein CASSPRSTGQGYNEQFF. The chain employs TRBV9 and TRBJ2-1; TRBD1 matches 10 bases in the middle. The germline V gene sets CDR1 to SGDLS and CDR2 to YYNGEE. The CDR3 contains 17 residues, cysteine and phenylalanine counted. Just CDR3 DNA is preserved here, 51 bases in frame from base 1. Unmatched junction bases come to 11, with V trimmed by 4 bases and J by 4 bases.